This T cell receptor (beta chain) is from a study of blood T cell repertoires in COVID-19. Overall study context: The origin of the acute and convalescent COVID-19 samples was the United States, Italy and Spain. Sources were T cells, B-cell-depleted T cells, or PBMCs; the material itself was cDNA or gDNA.

The protocol was immunoSEQ multiplex PCR, while the TCRdb copy is restricted to in-frame clones and leaves out a portion. In the table there are 150,000 to 200,000 clones, about 82% of which are singletons. The CDR3 runs 13 residues. Germline V CDR1 and CDR2: SQVTM, ANQGSEA. Germline trimming cut 5 bases from V and 3 bases from J; bases unmatched to any gene: 7. The sequence was collected from a woman in her twenties or thirties with acute or convalescent COVID-19. The genes are TRBV29-1 and TRBJ2-7; 7 bases match TRBD2. Input material: peripheral blood. CDR3 protein: CSVLGTTHYEQYF. As DNA, the CDR3 is TGCAGCGTTCTCGGGACTACACACTACGAGCAGTACTTC.